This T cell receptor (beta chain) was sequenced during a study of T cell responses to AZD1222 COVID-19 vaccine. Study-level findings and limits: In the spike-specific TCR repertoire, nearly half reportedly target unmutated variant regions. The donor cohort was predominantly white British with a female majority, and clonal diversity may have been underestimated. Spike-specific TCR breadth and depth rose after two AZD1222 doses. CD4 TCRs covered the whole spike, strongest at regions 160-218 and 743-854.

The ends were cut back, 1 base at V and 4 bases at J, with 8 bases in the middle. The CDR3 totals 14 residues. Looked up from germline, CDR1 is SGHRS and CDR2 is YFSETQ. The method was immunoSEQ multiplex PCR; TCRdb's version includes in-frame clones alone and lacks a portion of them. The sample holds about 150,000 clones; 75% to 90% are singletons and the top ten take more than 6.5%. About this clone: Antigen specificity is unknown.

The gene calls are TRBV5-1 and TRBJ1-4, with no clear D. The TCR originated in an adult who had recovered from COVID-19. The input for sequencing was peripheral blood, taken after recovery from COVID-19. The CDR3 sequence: CASSLTGINEKLFF. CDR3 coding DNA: TGCGCCAGCAGCTTGACGGGAATTAATGAAAAACTGTTTTTT.